This T cell receptor beta chain originates from a study of human T cells and chemical hapten exposure. Overall study: Small differences in pooled library volume mainly drove the variation in TCR yields per sample.

The CDR3 totals 15 residues. Looked up from germline, CDR1 is KGHDR and CDR2 is SFDVKD. V was trimmed by 5 bases and J by 0 bases, leaving 10 bases between them. Regarding time point: patch test 1, 2 weeks after DPC sensitization. Treatment indicated: therapeutic diphenylcyclopropenone sensitization with weekly scalp DPC. TCRdb analysed the RACE reads with MiXCR anew, one entry per CDR3 protein. The profile shows around 300,000 distinct CDR3 sequences, about 7% of them singletons. This receptor was obtained from a woman younger than 30 with alopecia areata. Some clones in this sample may be carry-over from other donors' samples. The sample in question was whole blood, obtained in connection with sensitization to the hapten diphenylcyclopropenone (DPC). The chain uses TRBV24-1 and TRBJ2-1; D remains unclear. CDR3 residues: CATSGLQSSYNEQFF. Here the CDR3 DNA reads TGTGCCACCAGTGGTCTACAAAGCTCCTACAATGAGCAGTTCTTC.